One sample yielded the 28 T cell receptor beta chains listed below, sequenced in a study of glioma-infiltrating T cells. The iRepertoire nested amplicon-rescue multiplex PCR amplified TCR alpha and beta CDR3s from RNA. One entry per CDR3 protein results from TCRdb running MiXCR on the multiplex PCR reads. The sample lists about 140,000 distinct CDR3 sequences; approximately 39% were seen once. The sequencing input was glioma tissue, nonneoplastic brain tissue, or PBMCs (not recorded which). The source of these receptors is a human donor with low-grade glioma or glioblastoma, undergoing nonglioma brain surgery, or in good health (not recorded which).

This clonotype has more than one count but fewer than ten. The V and J genes are TRBV18 and TRBJ1-1, with unresolved D. Germline lookup yields CDR1 KGHSH and CDR2 LQKENI. CDR3 length: 13 residues. V was trimmed by 3 bases and J by 1 base, leaving 6 bases between them. The CDR3 DNA is TGTGCCAGCTCACCGAACGCGAACACTGAAGCTTTCTTT. Encoded protein: CASSPNANTEAFF.

This clonotype showed up just a few times. The chain employs TRBV6-1 and TRBJ1-2, with D possibly TRBD1 on 6 matching bases. From germline, CDR1 is MNHNS and CDR2 SASEGT. CDR3 length: 13 amino acids. V lost 5 bases, J lost 4 bases, and 11 bases lay in between. CDR3 bases: TGTGCCAGCAGTTCTACAGGGTCCTATGGCTACACCTTC. It is translated as CASSSTGSYGYTF.

A word on this clonotype: Just one base apart from a much larger clone, this may be a read error. The chain is built from TRBV7-2 and TRBJ1-2, with D perhaps matching TRBD1 (6 bases). Germline V gene sequence: CDR1 SGHTA, CDR2 FQGNSA. CDR3 size: 13 residues. The CDR3 here is CASRPGQRFGYAF. Here the CDR3 DNA reads TGTGCCAGCAGACCTGGACAGCGCTTTGGCTACGCCTTC. Full variable domain (rest looked up from reference TRBV7-2 and TRBJ1-2): GAGVSQSPSNKVTEKGKDVELRCDPISGHTALYWYRQSLGQGLEFLIYFQGNSAPDKSGLPSDRFSAERTGGSVSTLTIQRTQQEDSAVYLCASRPGQRFGYAFGSGTRLTVV.

The table lists this clonotype with many counts. The V and J genes are TRBV6-1 and TRBJ2-7; 9 nucleotides align to TRBD2. Germline V gene lookup returns CDR1 MNHNS and CDR2 SASEGT. The CDR3 runs 14 residues. The V and J ends lost 5 bases and 5 bases, in that order; junction bases with no gene match: 7. The CDR3, as DNA: TGTGCCAGCAGTCTTGAGCGGGAGGCGGACGAGCAGTACTTC. Its translation: CASSLEREADEQYF.

This clonotype was observed a handful of times. V and J are TRBV7-3 and TRBJ2-3, with D tentatively TRBD1 (6 bases). Germline CDR1 is SGHTA and CDR2 is FQGTGA. The length of the CDR3 is 16 residues. Trimming took 4 bases from V and 1 from J, leaving 15 bases between them. DNA for the CDR3: TGTGCCAGCAGCTCCAAGGGGCCAGGGGGCACAGATACGCAGTATTTT. Its protein is CASSSKGPGGTDTQYF.

V is TRBV27 and J is TRBJ2-6; D gene unclear. The V gene lost 4 bases and the J gene lost 4 bases, with 2 bases spanning the gap. From germline, CDR1 is MNHEY and CDR2 SMNVEV (reference sequence). This CDR3 comprises 12 residues. The chain's CDR3 is CASSSGANVLTF. CDR3 bases: TGTGCCAGCAGTTCCGGGGCCAACGTCCTGACTTTC.

Turning to this clonotype: A junction end diverges from the germline sequence, so it may reflect a read error. The J gene is TRBJ2-7, the V gene TRBV4-2; 9 positions match TRBD1. CDR3 length: 15 residues. Germline CDR1 reads LGHNA; CDR2 reads YNFKEQ. The CDR3 reads CAGSAPGTGSYEQYF. The CDR3 bases are TGTGCCGGCAGCGCACCCGGGACAGGGTCTTACGAGCAGTACTTC.

The chain is built from TRBV3-1 and TRBJ1-1; D not certain. The CDR3 totals 14 residues. Trimming shortened V by 3 bases and J by 0 bases, and 8 bases separated the two germline ends. Germline CDR1 and CDR2: LGHDT and YNNKEL (reference sequence). CDR3 sequence: CASSHGRVNTEAFF. CDR3 sequence (DNA): TGTGCCAGCAGCCACGGGAGGGTGAACACTGAAGCTTTCTTT. Full variable domain (rest looked up from reference TRBV3-1 and TRBJ1-1): DTAVSQTPKYLVTQMGNDKSIKCEQNLGHDTMYWYKQDSKKFLKIMFSYNNKELIINETVPNRFSPKSPDKAHLNLHINSLELGDSAVYFCASSHGRVNTEAFFGQGTRLTVV.

By sample share, this clonotype is large (0.1 to 1%). The CDR3 here is CATSRIAGEEQYF. The CDR3 DNA sequence: TGTGCCACCAGCAGGATAGCGGGGGAGGAGCAGTACTTC. The chain combines TRBV15 with TRBJ2-7, with TRBD2 matching 9 bases. Looked up from germline, CDR1 is LNHNV and CDR2 is YYDKDF (reference sequence). The CDR3 totals 13 residues. V was pared by 3 bases and J by 7 bases, with 4 bases of the junction left unmatched.

Concerning this clonotype: Here the CDR3 omits its conserved ending phenylalanine or tryptophan, so a read error is the likely source. It is unclear where the CDR3 begins or ends on the DNA, so no DNA is shown, and the CDR3 is as TCRdb lists it. The chain carries TRBV2 and TRBJ1-2; TRBD1 was called by the table and not checked on the DNA. The CDR3 region is 14 residues in length, termini included. Germline V lookup: CDR1 SNHLY, CDR2 FYNNEI. CDR3 in amino acids: CATSGGALDYGYTC.

The V gene is TRBV24-1, the J gene TRBJ2-5, with 12 bases lining up with TRBD1. V shed 0 bases, J shed 5 bases, and the junction held 0 bases outside the gene matches. This CDR3 spans 15 amino acids. Germline CDR1 KGHDR, CDR2 SFDVKD. CDR3 in DNA: TGTGCCACCAGTGATTTGGGGACAGGGGGCGAGACCCAGTACTTC. Amino acid sequence: CATSDLGTGGETQYF.

This clonotype was observed a few times. CDR3 residues: CASTLLAGGSSYNEQFF. Here the CDR3 DNA reads TGTGCCAGCACCCTCCTAGCGGGGGGTAGCTCCTACAATGAGCAGTTCTTC. The chain uses TRBV7-6 and TRBJ2-1; 11 bases line up with TRBD2. The CDR3 extends over 17 amino acids. The germline V gene has CDR1 SGHVS and CDR2 FNYEAQ. With V trimmed by 7 bases and J by 0 bases, 8 bases remained unmatched.

The J gene is TRBJ2-2, the V gene TRBV19; D is perhaps TRBD2 (5 bases). Per germline, CDR1 LNHDA and CDR2 SQIVND (reference sequence). V lost 3 bases, J lost 6 bases, and 14 bases lay in between. CDR3 length equals 15 residues. The CDR3 loop is CASSMPGVGAGELFF. The CDR3 DNA is TGTGCCAGTAGTATGCCCGGGGTTGGTGCCGGGGAGCTGTTTTTT. Combining the CDR3 with reference TRBV19 and TRBJ2-2 gives the whole variable domain DGGITQSPKYLFRKEGQNVTLSCEQNLNHDAMYWYRQDPGQGLRLIYYSQIVNDFQKGDIAEGYSVSREKKESFPLTVTSAQKNPTAFYLCASSMPGVGAGELFFGEGSRLTVL.

Concerning this clonotype: A clone one base away is much larger, so this may be a read error. The DNA of the CDR3 is TGTGCCAGCGGTACGATGAACACTGAAGCTTTCTTT. It encodes CASGTMNTEAFF. This chain links TRBV27 with TRBJ1-1; D unclear. CDR1 MNHEY and CDR2 SMNVEV come from the germline V gene (reference sequence). V shed 8 bases and J shed 0 bases, with 7 bases lying between them. The CDR3 is 12 amino acids.

This clonotype has more than one count but fewer than ten. The V and J genes are TRBV28 and TRBJ1-1, with 11 bases matching TRBD1. The CDR3 runs to 14 residues. Germline V lookup: CDR1 MDHEN, CDR2 SYDVKM. After removal of 5 bases from V and 5 bases from J, the junction contained 4 bases not matched to a gene. CDR3 DNA sequence: TGTGCCAGCAGTAAACGGGACAGGGGGACTGAAGCTTTCTTT. The encoded protein is CASSKRDRGTEAFF.

The V and J genes are TRBV7-7 and TRBJ2-1; a weak D match, TRBD1 (6 bases). CDR1 SSHAT and CDR2 FNYEAQ come from the germline V gene (reference sequence). The germline V and J ends were trimmed by 1 base and 8 bases, with 18 bases remaining between them. There are 16 residues in the CDR3. CDR3 in DNA: TGTGCCAGCAGCTTAGAGTACGGCGCAGGGGTGGATGAGCAGTTCTTC. Translated, it gives CASSLEYGAGVDEQFF. The full variable domain, completed using reference TRBV7-7 and TRBJ2-1, is GAGVSQSPRYKVTKRGQDVTLRCDPISSHATLYWYQQALGQGPEFLTYFNYEAQPDKSGLPSDRFSAERPEGSISTLTIQRTEQRDSAMYRCASSLEYGAGVDEQFFGPGTRLTVL.

This chain connects TRBV12-3 or TRBV12-4 to TRBJ2-5, with 9 bases fitting TRBD1. V lost 2 bases to trimming and J lost 5 bases; unmatched junction nucleotides: 6. The CDR3 totals 15 residues. Here the CDR3 DNA reads TGTGCCAGCAGTTTAACAGGGGGCCGAGGCGAGACCCAGTACTTC. Its translation is CASSLTGGRGETQYF.

This chain uses TRBV11-2 with TRBJ2-5, with D perhaps matching TRBD1 (7 bases). In germline, CDR1 is SGHAT, CDR2 FQNNGV. Trimming shortened V by 6 bases and J by 4 bases, and 15 bases separated the two germline ends. The CDR3 length is 14 residues. CDR3 loop: CASRPDRRGETQYF. The CDR3 nucleotides read TGTGCCAGCAGACCGGACAGGAGGGGAGAGACCCAGTACTTC.

This clonotype was seen only once. This rearrangement joins TRBV15 to TRBJ2-1, with D tentatively TRBD2 (6 bases). This CDR3 is built from 13 residues. V shed 8 bases and J shed 9 bases, with 17 bases lying between them. CDR1 LNHNV and CDR2 YYDKDF come from the germline V gene (reference sequence). The chain's CDR3 is CATQATGASEQFF. Written as DNA, the CDR3 is TGTGCCACCCAGGCAACGGGAGCGAGTGAGCAGTTCTTC.

This clonotype has at least ten counts. The chain has TRBV7-2 and TRBJ2-7; unclear D gene. Trimming pared 2 bases from V and 3 bases from J, leaving 5 bases between. Germline V gene data show CDR1 as SGHTA and CDR2 as FQGNSA. This CDR3 comprises 12 residues. The CDR3 bases are TGTGCCAGCAGCTTAAGCAACTACGAGCAGTACTTC. Protein sequence: CASSLSNYEQYF.

This clonotype appeared once. The chain has TRBV6-9 and TRBJ2-1; D unresolved. The V end lost 2 bases, the J end lost 13 bases, and 15 bases lay between the germline ends. Germline-derived CDR1 and CDR2 are MNHGY and SVAAGI. The CDR3 covers 13 residues. CDR3 loop: CASSYQDGETQFF. In DNA form, the CDR3 reads TGTGCCAGCAGTTATCAGGATGGAGAGACCCAGTTCTTC.

This clonotype was seen only a few times. The V and J genes are TRBV6-1 and TRBJ2-2; no clear D. There are 15 residues in the CDR3. Trimming cost V 1 base and J 7 bases, with 13 bases left between them. Per the germline V gene, CDR1 is MNHNS and CDR2 is SASEGT. The chain's CDR3 is CASSEDGNKGGELFF. The CDR3 DNA sequence: TGTGCCAGCAGTGAAGACGGAAATAAGGGCGGGGAGCTGTTTTTT.

This clonotype was counted between two and nine times. The rearrangement uses TRBV6-1 and TRBJ2-1; TRBD1 is a possible D gene (5 bases). Germline values: CDR1 MNHNS, CDR2 SASEGT. This CDR3 spans 15 amino acids. Deletions cut 2 bases from V and 7 bases from J, with 15 bases between. The CDR3 here is CASSERVGAWNEQFF. The CDR3 DNA sequence: TGTGCCAGCAGTGAAAGGGTAGGGGCATGGAATGAGCAGTTCTTC.

This clonotype has just a few counts. This chain connects TRBV12-3 or TRBV12-4 to TRBJ1-5, with D hard to call. The CDR3 is made up of 13 amino acids. Trimming removed 3 bases from V and 6 bases from J, with 9 bases in between. CDR3 residues: CASSFGPSQPQHF. CDR3 nucleotides: TGTGCCAGCAGTTTTGGGCCGTCTCAGCCCCAGCATTTT.

The chain links TRBV28 to TRBJ2-5, with 8 bases identical to TRBD1. CDR3 length equals 15 residues. Trimming took 8 bases from V and 2 from J; bases not matched to a gene: 10. From germline, CDR1 is MDHEN and CDR2 SYDVKM. DNA of the CDR3: TGTGCCAGCGGCCCCGGGACAGGCGTTCAAGAGACCCAGTACTTC. As protein: CASGPGTGVQETQYF.

This clonotype was recorded many times. This chain connects TRBV27 to TRBJ1-1, with no clear D. The V gene's germline CDR1 is MNHEY and CDR2 SMNVEV (reference sequence). The CDR3 loop spans 13 amino acids. The V end lost 6 bases, the J end lost 6 bases, and 14 bases lay between the germline ends. CDR3 in amino acids: CASSPRVPSEAFF. The CDR3 DNA is TGTGCCAGCAGCCCAAGGGTTCCTTCTGAAGCTTTCTTT.

CDR3 residues: CSAPTGDGYTF. The CDR3 coding sequence is TGCAGTGCTCCAACTGGAGATGGCTACACCTTC. The chain carries TRBV20-1 and TRBJ1-2; no definite D call. Germline V lookup: CDR1 DFQATT, CDR2 SNEGSKA (reference sequence). The CDR3 extends over 11 amino acids. Trimming removed 5 bases at V and 6 bases at J, with 10 bases between.

This clonotype was seen more than once but under ten times. The CDR3 region has the DNA TGTGCCGTATCGTCGACAGGGCAAGAGACCCAGTACTTC. This encodes CAVSSTGQETQYF. The V gene is TRBV19, the J gene TRBJ2-5; 7 bases match TRBD1. Germline V gives CDR1 LNHDA, CDR2 SQIVND (reference sequence). The CDR3 is 13 amino acids. V shed 11 bases, J shed 2 bases, and the junction held 8 bases outside the gene matches.